Below are 27 T cell receptor beta chains sequenced from a single sample in a study of graft-versus-host responses after intestinal transplantation. Repertoires were generated with immunoSEQ multiplex PCR, while TCRdb's copy carries only in-frame clones and drops some. This sample has tens of thousands of clones, with 95% found just once. The antigens of these receptors remain unknown. Here the sequenced sample was unstimulated CD8+ T cells sorted from spleen or lymph node cells, taken before transplant. The receptors come from a human donor who was the organ donor for an intestinal transplant.

The chain couples TRBV5-1 to TRBJ2-7; no clear D gene. CDR3 length: 13 amino acids. Trimming cost V 2 bases and J 8 bases, with 14 bases left between them. Per the germline V gene, CDR1 is SGHRS and CDR2 is YFSETQ. CDR3 DNA sequence: TGCGCCAGCAGCTTATCTTCCCCCGACCAGCAGTACTTC. It encodes CASSLSSPDQQYF.

The V gene is TRBV9, the J gene TRBJ2-7, with D unresolved. The CDR3 runs 12 residues. Per germline, CDR1 SGDLS and CDR2 YYNGEE. V was trimmed by 6 bases and J by 2 bases, leaving 9 bases between them. The CDR3 region is CASTEPPYEQYF. CDR3 sequence (DNA): TGTGCCAGCACCGAACCTCCCTACGAGCAGTACTTC.

This sequence joins TRBV10-2 and TRBJ2-1, with 11 nucleotides matching TRBD2. V lost 7 bases to trimming and J lost 9 bases; unmatched junction nucleotides: 2. CDR3 length: 12 residues. CDR1 and CDR2 (germline): WSHSY, SAAADI. The CDR3 bases are TGCGCCAGCATGCTAGCGGGGGGTGAGCAGTTCTTC. Translated, it gives CASMLAGGEQFF.

This clone was observed once. J is TRBJ1-6 and V is TRBV5-4; D is unclear. Trimming cost V 4 bases and J 7 bases, with 15 bases left between them. The germline V gene has CDR1 SGHNT and CDR2 YYREEE (reference sequence). There are 15 residues in the CDR3. This CDR3 is CASSPDGRFNSPLHF. The CDR3 DNA follows: TGTGCCAGCAGCCCTGACGGACGGTTCAATTCACCCCTCCACTTT.

The chain couples TRBV28 to TRBJ1-4; possibly TRBD1 for D (5 bases). V dropped 2 bases and J dropped 4 bases, with 14 bases sitting between them. The CDR3 totals 16 residues. Germline CDR1 MDHEN, CDR2 SYDVKM. CDR3 DNA sequence: TGTGCCAGCAGTTTAGGACCGCAGGGAGATAATGAAAAACTGTTTTTT. It yields the protein CASSLGPQGDNEKLFF.

The rearrangement links TRBV18 to TRBJ2-7; TRBD1 matches at 7 bases. CDR1 and CDR2 (germline): KGHSH, LQKENI. With V trimmed by 3 bases and J by 0 bases, 5 bases remained unmatched. The CDR3 is 15 residues long. The CDR3 DNA reads as TGTGCCAGCTCACCTCTTACAGGGGACTCCTACGAGCAGTACTTC. Its protein is CASSPLTGDSYEQYF.

V gene TRBV27 combines with J gene TRBJ2-1; TRBD2 agrees at 12 bases. Germline V CDR1 and CDR2: MNHEY, SMNVEV (reference sequence). The CDR3 is 15 residues long. J was trimmed by 4 bases and V by 6 bases; bases with no gene match: 4. CDR3 DNA sequence: TGTGCCAGCAGCGCTAGCGGGGGGGTATACAATGAGCAGTTCTTC. This translates into CASSASGGVYNEQFF.

The chain couples TRBV28 to TRBJ2-5, with TRBD2 identical over 8 bases. The CDR3 has 14 residues. The J segment lost 5 bases and the V segment lost 7 bases, leaving 9 bases of the junction unmatched. Germline V gene sequence: CDR1 MDHEN, CDR2 SYDVKM. The CDR3 loop reads CASNHPAGDETQYF. The CDR3 region has the DNA TGTGCCAGCAATCATCCAGCGGGGGATGAGACCCAGTACTTC.

The rearrangement uses TRBV27 and TRBJ2-6; unclear D gene. Germline V gene sequence: CDR1 MNHEY, CDR2 SMNVEV (reference sequence). V was trimmed by 6 bases and J by 1 base, leaving 7 bases between them. The length of the CDR3 is 14 residues. The CDR3 sequence: CASSLESGANVLTF. CDR3 nucleotide sequence: TGTGCCAGCAGCCTAGAGTCTGGGGCCAACGTCCTGACTTTC.

This clone was observed once. The J gene is TRBJ1-2, the V gene TRBV27; D is possibly TRBD1 (6 bases). The V end lost 5 bases, the J end lost 7 bases, and 17 bases lay between the germline ends. Germline assignment: CDR1 MNHEY and CDR2 SMNVEV (reference sequence). The CDR3 length is 14 residues. This CDR3 is CASSDTGGLGGYTF. The CDR3 bases are TGTGCCAGCAGTGACACCGGGGGGCTCGGTGGCTACACCTTC.

This rearrangement joins TRBV5-4 to TRBJ2-6, with no clear D. The CDR3 is 16 residues long. Trimming took off 7 bases at V and 5 bases at J, with 19 bases between the two ends. CDR1 and CDR2 from the germline V gene are SGHNT and YYREEE (reference sequence). Written as DNA, the CDR3 is TGTGCCAGCTATTTCACCAGACAAAGTCGGGCCAACGTCCTGACTTTC. This gives the protein CASYFTRQSRANVLTF.

V gene TRBV7-6 combines with J gene TRBJ2-1; 8 bases line up with TRBD2. Trimming took 0 bases from V and 4 from J; bases not matched to a gene: 23. The CDR3 is made up of 22 amino acids. CDR1 and CDR2 (germline): SGHVS, FNYEAQ. CDR3 sequence reads: CASSLAASGGDTYLQWYNEQFF. The CDR3 nucleotides read TGTGCCAGCAGCTTAGCGGCCTCGGGGGGGGACACGTACCTACAGTGGTACAATGAGCAGTTCTTC.

V usage is TRBV5-4 and J usage is TRBJ1-4; possible D gene TRBD1, 5 bases. V was shortened by 3 bases and J by 7 bases, with 16 bases between the two germline ends. CDR3 size: 15 residues. Germline CDR1 is SGHNT and CDR2 is YYREEE (reference sequence). The DNA for the CDR3 is TGTGCCAGCAGCTGGAGCTCCGCAGGGACTGAAAAACTGTTTTTT. It specifies CASSWSSAGTEKLFF.

The rearrangement uses TRBV13 and TRBJ2-3; 8 nucleotides agree with TRBD2. The J segment lost 2 bases and the V segment lost 4 bases, leaving 5 bases of the junction unmatched. Germline V lookup: CDR1 PRHDT, CDR2 FYEKMQ (reference sequence). The CDR3 has 15 amino acids. For the CDR3, the DNA is TGTGCCAGCAGCTCCGCGGGGGGAACCACAGATACGCAGTATTTT. It encodes CASSSAGGTTDTQYF.

The chain joins TRBV28 to TRBJ1-5; D remains ambiguous. The CDR3 spans 14 residues. Per the germline V gene, CDR1 is MDHEN and CDR2 is SYDVKM. Trimming took off 6 bases at V and 0 bases at J, with 9 bases between the two ends. CDR3 amino acids: CASRPRSSNQPQHF. The CDR3 DNA sequence: TGTGCCAGCAGGCCTCGGAGTAGCAATCAGCCCCAGCATTTT. Full variable domain (rest looked up from reference TRBV28 and TRBJ1-5): DVKVTQSSRYLVKRTGEKVFLECVQDMDHENMFWYRQDPGLGLRLIYFSYDVKMKEKGDIPEGYSVSREKKERFSLILESASTNQTSMYLCASRPRSSNQPQHFGDGTRLSIL.

CDR3 in DNA: TGCGCCAGCAGTGTAAAGCGGATGGAGACCCAGTACTTC. Protein sequence: CASSVKRMETQYF. This chain joins TRBV10-2 and TRBJ2-5, with D tentatively TRBD2 (5 bases). Trimming cost V 4 bases and J 5 bases, with 11 bases left between them. This CDR3 region has 13 residues. CDR1 is WSHSY, CDR2 SAAADI, per germline.

This chain uses TRBV5-1 with TRBJ2-7; D gene unclear. The length of the CDR3 is 19 residues. The germline V and J ends were trimmed by 2 bases and 3 bases, with 27 bases remaining between them. The germline V gene has CDR1 SGHRS and CDR2 YFSETQ. The CDR3 loop reads CASSFSDRSPDPQYYEQYF. In DNA form, the CDR3 reads TGCGCCAGCAGCTTTTCGGACCGATCCCCTGACCCCCAGTACTACGAGCAGTACTTC.

This clone was detected once. The chain joins TRBV7-9 to TRBJ2-5, with no clear D. The CDR3 length is 15 residues. Between the trimmed V and J ends, which lost 1 base and 2 bases, there was a span of 11 bases. The V gene's germline CDR1 is SEHNR and CDR2 FQNEAQ (reference sequence). CDR3 in amino acids: CASSLGHLNQETQYF. In DNA, the CDR3 is TGTGCCAGCAGCTTAGGGCATCTTAATCAAGAGACCCAGTACTTC.

This chain joins TRBV28 and TRBJ2-3; a possible D gene is TRBD2 (7 bases). Trimming cost V 1 base and J 2 bases, with 13 bases left between them. Germline V gives CDR1 MDHEN, CDR2 SYDVKM. The CDR3 sequence is 16 residues long. This CDR3 reads CASSLYAGALTDTQYF. In DNA form, the CDR3 reads TGTGCCAGCAGTTTATACGCGGGGGCCCTCACAGATACGCAGTATTTT.

The gene calls are TRBV4-1 and TRBJ1-6; tentative D call: TRBD1 (5 bases). The germline CDR1 and CDR2 sequences are MGHRA and YSYEKL. CDR3 length: 13 residues. V shed 4 bases and J shed 7 bases, with 8 bases lying between them. CDR3 in amino acids: CASSPGHNSPLHF. CDR3 sequence (DNA): TGCGCCAGCAGCCCAGGACACAATTCACCCCTCCACTTT.

The V and J genes are TRBV9 and TRBJ2-7; a possible D gene is TRBD1 (5 bases). Between the trimmed V and J ends, which lost 4 bases and 4 bases, there was a span of 15 bases. This CDR3 comprises 14 residues. Germline CDR1 and CDR2: SGDLS and YYNGEE. Written as DNA, the CDR3 is TGTGCCAGCAGCCCCGAAGGGGTAGGGTACGAGCAGTACTTC. This encodes CASSPEGVGYEQYF.

The chain employs TRBV30 and TRBJ1-5; possibly TRBD1 for D (5 bases). Germline loops: CDR1 GTSNPN, CDR2 SVGIG (reference sequence). V was cut by 2 bases and J by 7 bases, with 18 bases left in between. The CDR3 loop spans 15 amino acids. Here the CDR3 reads CAWSPRTGPGQPQHF. CDR3 DNA: TGTGCCTGGAGTCCACGGACGGGACCGGGGCAGCCCCAGCATTTT.

This clone has just one count. CDR3 bases: TGTGCCAGCAGTGAATTGGCAGGGGACGAGAGCAATCAGCCCCAGCATTTT. Its protein is CASSELAGDESNQPQHF. V usage is TRBV2 and J usage is TRBJ1-5; D might be TRBD1 (6 bases). The germline V and J ends were trimmed by 2 bases and 1 base, with 15 bases remaining between them. CDR1 SNHLY and CDR2 FYNNEI come from the germline V gene. The CDR3 totals 17 residues.

The J gene is TRBJ1-1, the V gene TRBV9; maybe TRBD1 (6 bases). Germline V gene data show CDR1 as SGDLS and CDR2 as YYNGEE. The CDR3 is made up of 15 amino acids. The ends were cut back, 3 bases at V and 1 base at J, with 13 bases in the middle. CDR3 residues: CASSARQDPNTEAFF. The CDR3 coding sequence is TGTGCCAGCAGCGCCCGACAGGACCCGAACACTGAAGCTTTCTTT.

The V and J genes are TRBV19 and TRBJ1-1; no reliable D call. This CDR3 has 12 amino acids. Germline V lookup: CDR1 LNHDA, CDR2 SQIVND (reference sequence). Trimming pared 6 bases from V and 0 bases from J, leaving 5 bases between. In nucleotides, the CDR3 is TGTGCCAGTAGCCCGATGAACACTGAAGCTTTCTTT. This sequence encodes CASSPMNTEAFF.

The rearrangement links TRBV4-1 to TRBJ1-6, with 7 nucleotides matching TRBD1. Trimming cost V 7 bases and J 9 bases; bases outside gene matches: 12. Germline V gene data show CDR1 as MGHRA and CDR2 as YSYEKL. CDR3 size: 15 residues. CDR3: CASTLTSTGASPLHF. The DNA of the CDR3 is TGCGCCAGCACTCTTACTTCTACAGGGGCTTCACCCCTCCACTTT.

V usage is TRBV7-9 and J usage is TRBJ2-7; D is perhaps TRBD1 or TRBD2 (6 bases each). The V gene's germline CDR1 is SEHNR and CDR2 FQNEAQ (reference sequence). The CDR3 is 15 amino acids. Trimming stripped 5 bases from V and 0 bases from J, with 14 bases between. CDR3 region: CASSQTRGVSYEQYF. CDR3 nucleotide sequence: TGTGCCAGCAGCCAAACGAGGGGGGTCTCCTACGAGCAGTACTTC. Variable domain in full (rest from reference TRBV7-9 and TRBJ2-7): DTGVSQNPRHKITKRGQNVTFRCDPISEHNRLYWYRQTLGQGPEFLTYFQNEAQLEKSRLLSDRFSAERPKGSFSTLEIQRTEQGDSAMYLCASSQTRGVSYEQYFGPGTRLTVT.